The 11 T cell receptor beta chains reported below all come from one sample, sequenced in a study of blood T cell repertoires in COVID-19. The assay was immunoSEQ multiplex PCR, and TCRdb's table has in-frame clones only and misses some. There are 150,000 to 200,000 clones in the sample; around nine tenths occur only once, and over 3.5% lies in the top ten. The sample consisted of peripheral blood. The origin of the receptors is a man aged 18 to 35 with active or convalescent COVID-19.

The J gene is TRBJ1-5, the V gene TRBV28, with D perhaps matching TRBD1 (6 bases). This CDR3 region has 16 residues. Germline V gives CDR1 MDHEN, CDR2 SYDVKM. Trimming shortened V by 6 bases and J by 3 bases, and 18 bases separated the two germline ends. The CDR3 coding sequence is TGTGCCAGCAGGCCAGAGAGGACAGACCTCAATCAGCCCCAGCATTTT. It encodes CASRPERTDLNQPQHF.

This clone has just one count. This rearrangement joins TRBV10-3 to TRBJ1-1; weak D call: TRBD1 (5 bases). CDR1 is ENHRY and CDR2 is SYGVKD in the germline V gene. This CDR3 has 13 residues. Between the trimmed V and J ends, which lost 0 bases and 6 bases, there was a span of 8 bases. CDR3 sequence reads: CAISESRQPEAFF. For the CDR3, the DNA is TGTGCCATCAGTGAGTCCCGACAGCCTGAAGCTTTCTTT.

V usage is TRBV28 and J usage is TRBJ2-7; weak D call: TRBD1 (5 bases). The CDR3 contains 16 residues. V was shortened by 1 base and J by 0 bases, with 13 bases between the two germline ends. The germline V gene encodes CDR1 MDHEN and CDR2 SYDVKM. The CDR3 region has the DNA TGTGCCAGCAGTTTATCTCTACAGGTATACTCCTACGAGCAGTACTTC. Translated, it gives CASSLSLQVYSYEQYF. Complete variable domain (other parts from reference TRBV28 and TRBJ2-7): DVKVTQSSRYLVKRTGEKVFLECVQDMDHENMFWYRQDPGLGLRLIYFSYDVKMKEKGDIPEGYSVSREKKERFSLILESASTNQTSMYLCASSLSLQVYSYEQYFGPGTRLTVT.

In nucleotides, the CDR3 is TGCGCCAGCAGCCTCCGGACAGGCACAGATACGCAGTATTTT. Its protein product is CASSLRTGTDTQYF. This chain uses TRBV5-1 with TRBJ2-3; D is perhaps TRBD1 (6 bases). The V end was cut by 4 bases, the J end by 1 base, with 10 bases between. Germline CDR1 is SGHRS and CDR2 is YFSETQ. This CDR3 has 14 amino acids. The complete variable domain, with remaining parts taken from reference TRBV5-1 and TRBJ2-3, reads KAGVTQTPRYLIKTRGQQVTLSCSPISGHRSVSWYQQTPGQGLQFLFEYFSETQRNKGNFPGRFSGRQFSNSRSEMNVSTLELGDSALYLCASSLRTGTDTQYFGPGTRLTVL.

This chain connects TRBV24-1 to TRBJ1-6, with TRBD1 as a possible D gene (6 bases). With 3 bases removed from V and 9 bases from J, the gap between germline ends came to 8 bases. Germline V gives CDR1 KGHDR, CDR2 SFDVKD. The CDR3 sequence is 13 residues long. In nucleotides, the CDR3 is TGTGCCACCAGTGATGGACAGTTTTCACCCCTCCACTTT. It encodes CATSDGQFSPLHF.

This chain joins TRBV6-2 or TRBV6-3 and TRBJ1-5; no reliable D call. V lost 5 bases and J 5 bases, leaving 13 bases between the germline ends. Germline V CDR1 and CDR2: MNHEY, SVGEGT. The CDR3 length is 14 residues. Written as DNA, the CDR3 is TGTGCCAGCAGTGGGCGAAGGTCCGATCAGCCCCAGCATTTT. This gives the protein CASSGRRSDQPQHF.

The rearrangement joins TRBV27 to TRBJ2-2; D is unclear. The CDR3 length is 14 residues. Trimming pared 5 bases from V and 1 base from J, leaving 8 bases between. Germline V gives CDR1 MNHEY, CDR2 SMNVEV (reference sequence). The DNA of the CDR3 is TGTGCCAGCAGTCCAGGTTGGAACACCGGGGAGCTGTTTTTT. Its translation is CASSPGWNTGELFF.

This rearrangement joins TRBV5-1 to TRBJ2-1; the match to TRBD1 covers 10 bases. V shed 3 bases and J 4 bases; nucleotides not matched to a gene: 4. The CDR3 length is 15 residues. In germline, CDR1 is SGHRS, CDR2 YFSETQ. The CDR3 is CASSWTGQGYNEQFF. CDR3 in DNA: TGCGCCAGCAGCTGGACGGGACAGGGGTACAATGAGCAGTTCTTC.

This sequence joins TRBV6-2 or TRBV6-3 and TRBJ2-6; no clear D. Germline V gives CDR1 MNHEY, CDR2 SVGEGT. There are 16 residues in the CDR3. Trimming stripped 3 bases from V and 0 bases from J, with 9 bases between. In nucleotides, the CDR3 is TGTGCCAGCAGTTATGTTAGTGTCTCTGGGGCCAACGTCCTGACTTTC. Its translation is CASSYVSVSGANVLTF.

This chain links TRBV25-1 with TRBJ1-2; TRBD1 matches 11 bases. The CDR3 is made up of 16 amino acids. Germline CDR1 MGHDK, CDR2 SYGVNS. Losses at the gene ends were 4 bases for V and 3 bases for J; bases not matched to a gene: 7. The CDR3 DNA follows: TGTGCCAGCAGTGCCAACCGGGGACAGGGGGACTATGGCTACACCTTC. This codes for CASSANRGQGDYGYTF.

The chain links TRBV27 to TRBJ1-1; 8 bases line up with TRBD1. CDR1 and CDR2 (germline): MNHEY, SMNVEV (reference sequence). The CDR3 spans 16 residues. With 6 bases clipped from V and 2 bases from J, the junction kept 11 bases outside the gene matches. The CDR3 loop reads CASSRTTGTGNTEAFF. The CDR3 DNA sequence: TGTGCCAGCAGCCGAACCACCGGGACAGGCAACACTGAAGCTTTCTTT.